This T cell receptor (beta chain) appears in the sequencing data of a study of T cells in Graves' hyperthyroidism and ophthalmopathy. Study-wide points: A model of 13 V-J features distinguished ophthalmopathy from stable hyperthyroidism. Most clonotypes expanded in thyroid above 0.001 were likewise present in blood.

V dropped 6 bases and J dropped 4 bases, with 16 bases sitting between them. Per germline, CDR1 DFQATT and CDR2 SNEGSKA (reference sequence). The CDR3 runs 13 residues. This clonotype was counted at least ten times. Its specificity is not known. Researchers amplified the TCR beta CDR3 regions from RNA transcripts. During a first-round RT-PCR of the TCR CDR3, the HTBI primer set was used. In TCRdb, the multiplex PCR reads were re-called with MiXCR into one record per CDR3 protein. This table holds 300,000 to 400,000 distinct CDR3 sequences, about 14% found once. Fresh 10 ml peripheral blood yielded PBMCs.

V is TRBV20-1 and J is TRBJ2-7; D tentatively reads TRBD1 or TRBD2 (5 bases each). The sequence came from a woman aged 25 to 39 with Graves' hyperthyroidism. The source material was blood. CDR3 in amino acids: CSAIRDGPYEQYF. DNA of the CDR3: TGCAGTGCCATCCGGGACGGACCATACGAGCAGTACTTC.